This TCR beta chain was observed in a study of tumor-infiltrating lymphocytes in oesophageal squamous cell carcinoma. The count of this clonotype is one. A single record per CDR3 protein comes from TCRdb applying MiXCR to the PCR reads. The sample includes about 14,000 distinct CDR3 sequences, 45% to 50% seen only once; the top ten take about 14%. CDR1 MDHEN and CDR2 SYDVKM come from the germline V gene. The CDR3 extends over 17 amino acids. Trimming removed 4 bases from V and 8 bases from J; junction bases left unmatched: 10. The sequenced material came from blood. This clonotype was sampled from a male donor with esophageal squamous cell carcinoma. J is TRBJ2-2 and V is TRBV28; TRBD2 matches 13 bases. DNA of the CDR3: TGTGCCAGCAGTTCAAATTCGGGGACTAGCGGGACTGGGGAGCTGTTTTTT. Translated, it gives CASSSNSGTSGTGELFF. The full variable domain, rest sourced from reference TRBV28 and TRBJ2-2, is DVKVTQSSRYLVKRTGEKVFLECVQDMDHENMFWYRQDPGLGLRLIYFSYDVKMKEKGDIPEGYSVSREKKERFSLILESASTNQTSMYLCASSSNSGTSGTGELFFGEGSRLTVL.